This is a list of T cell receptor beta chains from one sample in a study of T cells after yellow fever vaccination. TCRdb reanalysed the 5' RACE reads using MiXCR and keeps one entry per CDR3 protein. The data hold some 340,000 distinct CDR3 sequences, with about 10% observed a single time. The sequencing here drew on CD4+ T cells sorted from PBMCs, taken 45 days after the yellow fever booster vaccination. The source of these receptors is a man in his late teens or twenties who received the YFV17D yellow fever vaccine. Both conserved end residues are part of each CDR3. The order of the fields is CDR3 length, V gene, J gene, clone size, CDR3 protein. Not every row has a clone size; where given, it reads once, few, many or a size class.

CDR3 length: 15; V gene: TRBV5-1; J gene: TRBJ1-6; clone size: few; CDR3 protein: CASSDNPGGWSPLHF
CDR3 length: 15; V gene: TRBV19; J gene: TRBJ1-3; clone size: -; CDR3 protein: CASSSPGRNGDTIYF
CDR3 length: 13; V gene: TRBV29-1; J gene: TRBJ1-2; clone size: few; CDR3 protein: CSVEEVSNYGYTF
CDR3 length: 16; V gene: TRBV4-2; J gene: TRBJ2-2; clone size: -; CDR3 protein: CASSVPGQGNTGELFF
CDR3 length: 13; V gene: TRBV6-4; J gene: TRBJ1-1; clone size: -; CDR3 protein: CASSDSGGGSAFF
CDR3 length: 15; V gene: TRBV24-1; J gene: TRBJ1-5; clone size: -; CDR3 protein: CATSDRGRLNQPQHF
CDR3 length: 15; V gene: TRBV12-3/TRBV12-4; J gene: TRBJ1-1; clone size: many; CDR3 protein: CASSRNQAGGTEAFF
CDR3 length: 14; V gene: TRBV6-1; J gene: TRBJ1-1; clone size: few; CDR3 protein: CASSSTGAQTEAFF
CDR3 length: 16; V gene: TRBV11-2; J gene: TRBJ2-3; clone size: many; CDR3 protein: CASSKQGGRGTDTQYF
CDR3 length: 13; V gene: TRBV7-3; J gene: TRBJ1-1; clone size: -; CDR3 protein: CASSLEASTEAFF
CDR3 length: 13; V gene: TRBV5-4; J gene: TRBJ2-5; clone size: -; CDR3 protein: CASSHPSGETQYF
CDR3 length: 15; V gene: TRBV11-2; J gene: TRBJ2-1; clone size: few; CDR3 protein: CASSYDRGSYNEQFF
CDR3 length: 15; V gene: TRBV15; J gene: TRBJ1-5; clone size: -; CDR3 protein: CATSSPAHQSQPQHF
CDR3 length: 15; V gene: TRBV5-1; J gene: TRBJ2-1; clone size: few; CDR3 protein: CASSLLRLAGDEQFF
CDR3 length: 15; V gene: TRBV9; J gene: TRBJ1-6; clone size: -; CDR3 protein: CASSSEPTGESPLHF
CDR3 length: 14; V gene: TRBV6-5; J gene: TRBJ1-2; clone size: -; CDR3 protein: CASSPGGSNYGYTF
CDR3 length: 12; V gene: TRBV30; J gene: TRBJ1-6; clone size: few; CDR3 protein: CAWRINYSPLHF
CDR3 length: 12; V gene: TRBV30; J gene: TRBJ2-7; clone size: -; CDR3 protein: CAWDRGESPQYF